These T cell receptor beta chains were read from a single sample in a study of blood T cells in healthy people across ages. In TCRdb, the 5' RACE reads were re-called with MiXCR into one record per CDR3 protein. Among some 790,000 distinct CDR3 sequences, about 28% were seen once, and the ten largest hold around a sixth. The source material was blood. The receptors stem from a woman of 80 years or more in good health. CDR3s include the opening cysteine and the closing phenylalanine or tryptophan.

v_gene	j_gene	CDR3aa
TRBV3-1	TRBJ1-1	CASSQGYMVEAFF
TRBV11-2	TRBJ2-1	CASSSTLSQNGEQFF
TRBV18	TRBJ2-1	CASSPGLPGNEQFF
TRBV6-2/TRBV6-3	TRBJ2-1	CASSLGTVSYNEQFF
TRBV5-1	TRBJ2-1	CASSGQGAPRNEQFF
TRBV7-2	TRBJ2-3	CASSFWVVRLTSTDTQYF
TRBV12-3/TRBV12-4	TRBJ2-5	CASSTGPGETQYF
TRBV7-2	TRBJ2-5	CASSLSGGAGETQYF
TRBV7-2	TRBJ2-1	CASSLEAGGGARNEQFF
TRBV5-1	TRBJ1-6	CASSLGGEDSPPHF
TRBV11-2	TRBJ1-4	CASSLDPGAWGEKLFF
TRBV7-3	TRBJ2-7	CASSSWQGTYEQYF
TRBV6-6	TRBJ2-3	CASSYPTDTDTQYF
TRBV5-1	TRBJ2-3	CASRGTGGITDTQYF
TRBV20-1	TRBJ2-4	CSATEPGRFRDIQYF
TRBV7-2	TRBJ2-5	CASSLVVAETQYF
TRBV10-3	TRBJ1-2	CAISESPDYGYTF
TRBV6-6	TRBJ2-7	CASSSRTSANEQYF
TRBV5-1	TRBJ1-6	CASTPGNQNSPLHF
TRBV7-2	TRBJ2-7	CASSLGSASGTYEQYF
TRBV7-2	TRBJ2-1	CASSLDRGGTSEQFF
TRBV15	TRBJ1-1	CATSPGTGGLTEAFF
TRBV6-2/TRBV6-3	TRBJ1-6	CAKRGSPLHF
TRBV7-9	TRBJ2-7	CASSQQNYEQYF
TRBV7-2	TRBJ2-2	CASSFRTGEGGELFF
TRBV30	TRBJ2-3	CAGGQGRPDTQYF
TRBV3-1	TRBJ2-3	CASSQRGRVDTQYF
TRBV12-3/TRBV12-4	TRBJ1-1	CASSFTRAEAFF
TRBV21-1	TRBJ2-3	CASSKAADTQYF
TRBV2	TRBJ1-1	CASRRDRGFTEAFF
TRBV19	TRBJ1-4	CASSTLGGPNEKLFF
TRBV29-1	TRBJ2-1	CSVSPRRRETQFF
TRBV12-3/TRBV12-4	TRBJ1-4	CASRYSGEKLFF
TRBV21-1	TRBJ2-4	CASSKRGDRVVLGQNIQYF
TRBV27	TRBJ2-7	CASSSQVGGGHNEQYF
TRBV20-1	TRBJ2-1	CSARDLGGWFF
TRBV27	TRBJ2-7	CASSLGTGNPNEQYF
TRBV6-6	TRBJ2-1	CASSYSGQSATSTFF
TRBV6-4	TRBJ1-2	CASSVSRDGIYGYTF
TRBV25-1	TRBJ2-5	CASSEYWGTLKETQYF
TRBV6-2/TRBV6-3	TRBJ1-1	CASSYGGRLDTEAFF
TRBV3-1	TRBJ2-5	CASSQVETQYF
TRBV5-1	TRBJ2-1	CASSFRLAGKYNEQFF